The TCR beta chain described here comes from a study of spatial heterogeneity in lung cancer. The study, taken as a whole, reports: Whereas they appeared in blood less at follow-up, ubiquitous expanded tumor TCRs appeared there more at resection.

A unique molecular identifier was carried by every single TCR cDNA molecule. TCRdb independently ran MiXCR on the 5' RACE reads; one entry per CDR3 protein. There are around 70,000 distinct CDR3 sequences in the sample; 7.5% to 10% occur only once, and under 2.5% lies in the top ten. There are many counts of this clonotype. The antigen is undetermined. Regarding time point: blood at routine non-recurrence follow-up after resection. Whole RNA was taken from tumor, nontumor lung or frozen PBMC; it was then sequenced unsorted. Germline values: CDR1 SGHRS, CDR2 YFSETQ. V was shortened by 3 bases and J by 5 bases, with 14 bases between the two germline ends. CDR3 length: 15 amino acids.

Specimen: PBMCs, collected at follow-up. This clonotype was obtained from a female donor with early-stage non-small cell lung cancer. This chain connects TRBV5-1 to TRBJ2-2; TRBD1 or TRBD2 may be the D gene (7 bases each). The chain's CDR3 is CASSSRQGGTGELFF. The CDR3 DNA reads TGCGCCAGCAGCTCTCGACAGGGAGGGACCGGGGAGCTGTTTTTT.